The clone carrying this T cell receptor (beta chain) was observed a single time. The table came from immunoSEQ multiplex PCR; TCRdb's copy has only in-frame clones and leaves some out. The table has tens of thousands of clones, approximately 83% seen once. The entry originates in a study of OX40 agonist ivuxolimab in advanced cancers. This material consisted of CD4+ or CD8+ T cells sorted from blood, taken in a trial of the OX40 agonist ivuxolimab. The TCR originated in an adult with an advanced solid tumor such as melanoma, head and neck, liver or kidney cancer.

The CDR3 DNA sequence: TGTGCCACCAGCACCCAGGGGTCCTATAATTCACCCCTCCACTTT. As protein: CATSTQGSYNSPLHF. This chain connects TRBV15 to TRBJ1-6; weak D call: TRBD1 (6 bases). This CDR3 spans 15 amino acids. Germline CDR1 reads LNHNV; CDR2 reads YYDKDF (reference sequence). V lost 4 bases and J 1 base, leaving 8 bases between the germline ends.